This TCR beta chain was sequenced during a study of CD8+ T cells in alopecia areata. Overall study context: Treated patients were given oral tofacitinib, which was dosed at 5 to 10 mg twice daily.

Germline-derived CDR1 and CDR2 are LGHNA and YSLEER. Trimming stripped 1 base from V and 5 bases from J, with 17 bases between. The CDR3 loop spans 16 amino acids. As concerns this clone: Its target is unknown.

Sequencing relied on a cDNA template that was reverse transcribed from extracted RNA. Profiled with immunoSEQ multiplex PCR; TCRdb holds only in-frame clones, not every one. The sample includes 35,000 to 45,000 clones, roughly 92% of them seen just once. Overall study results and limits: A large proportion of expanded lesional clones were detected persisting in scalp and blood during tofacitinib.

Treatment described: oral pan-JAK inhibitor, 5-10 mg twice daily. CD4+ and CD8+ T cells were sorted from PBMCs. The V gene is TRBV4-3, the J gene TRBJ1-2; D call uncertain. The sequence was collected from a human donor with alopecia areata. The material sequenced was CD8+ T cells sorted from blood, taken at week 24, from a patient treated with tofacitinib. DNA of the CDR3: TGCGCCAGCAGCCAAGGATGGGCATCCGGAGGGTATGGCTACACCTTC. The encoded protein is CASSQGWASGGYGYTF.